This is a list of T cell receptor beta chains from one sample in a study of cytomegalovirus exposure and HLA in healthy donors. Generated by immunoSEQ multiplex PCR, the TCRdb table keeps only in-frame clones and is missing some. The sample consists of about 82,000 clones, less than 80% of them appearing once. Material for sequencing was PBMCs. All receptors come from a woman aged 40 to 55 in good health and CMV-seropositive. Both conserved end residues are trimmed from each CDR3.

>TRBJ2-3|TRBV13
ASSFGEPGDTQY
>TRBJ1-5|TRBV7-2
ASSLASTSNQPQH
>TRBJ2-7|TRBV2
ASSVGLGYFEQY
>TRBJ2-3|TRBV29-1
SVPGLAGGFVTDTQY
>TRBJ2-1|TRBV27
ASSSASGSINEQF
>TRBJ2-7|TRBV4-3
ASSQDWTASYEQY
>TRBJ1-4|TRBV28
ASSSGQGGRGEKLF
>TRBJ2-1|TRBV7-8
ASSLRSGSHNEQF
>TRBJ1-1|TRBV7-3
ASSWGRGENTEAF
>TRBJ2-7|TRBV7-2
ASSFRTGDYEQY
>TRBJ2-5|TRBV28
ASSLVIASQETQY
>TRBJ2-7|TRBV18
ASSPGEAERQY
>TRBJ2-1|TRBV2
AGNSGASSYNEQF
>TRBJ1-5|TRBV28
ASIGGGDLNQPQH
>TRBJ2-3|TRBV4-3
ASSPQGLAGAADTQY
>TRBJ2-5|TRBV6-5
ASSSRGRGETQY
>TRBJ2-7|TRBV11-3
ASSPEGQGIYEQY
>TRBJ2-5|TRBV7-2
ASSLAGTGTQY
>TRBJ2-7|TRBV6-5
ASSYAGEGPGEQY
>TRBJ2-7|TRBV11-1
ASSIGQAYEQY
>TRBJ2-1|TRBV28
ASSFAGDTYNEQF
>TRBJ1-1|TRBV6-5
ASVGAVRTEAF
>TRBJ2-3|TRBV5-1
ASSSYPGTSIRTDTQY
>TRBJ1-5|TRBV30
AWSVRTGRNQPQH
>TRBJ2-3|TRBV28
ASSSGTTSDTQY
>TRBJ2-7|TRBV9
ASSPGTSGYEQY
>TRBJ2-7|TRBV4-3
ASSPSTGVNEQY
>TRBJ1-1|TRBV4-3
ASSHGQMNTEAF
>TRBJ1-2|TRBV28
ASSLPGALSLY
>TRBJ2-5|TRBV4-1
ASSQPRDRAMWTQY
>TRBJ2-7|TRBV5-6
ASRRRGYEQY
>TRBJ1-4|TRBV7-8
ASSLRGVDEKLF
>TRBJ1-2|TRBV27
ASSPTWGQSNYGYT
>TRBJ2-3|TRBV21-1
ASSKEPDTQY
>TRBJ1-4|TRBV6-6
ASSPTPGTTLEKLF
>TRBJ1-1|TRBV4-3
ASSQDLIRSGTEAF
>TRBJ2-3|TRBV5-4
ASSFLRTGRSSTDTQY
>TRBJ2-3|TRBV4-3
ASSQDTSTDTQY
>TRBJ1-5|TRBV15
ATSIGDNRAGQPQH
>TRBJ2-1|TRBV7-2
ASSLSRAANEQF
>TRBJ2-7|TRBV7-9
ASSYRAAYEQY
>TRBJ2-3|TRBV29-1
SVESLLAGITDTQY
>TRBJ2-7|TRBV4-3
ASSQDGTGRGLEQY
>TRBJ1-1|TRBV5-5
ASSLWGTGEAF